The clone carrying this TCR beta chain was found once. No antigen is known for it. Described time point: cycle 4 day 1 (C4D1), after more than 5 weeks of nivolumab. In every patient, relapse followed autologous stem cell transplantation, while exposure to brentuximab vedotin differed. The assay was immunoSEQ multiplex PCR, and TCRdb's table has in-frame clones only and misses some. The data contain roughly 100,000 clones, 90% to 95% of them singletons. This CDR3 has 15 amino acids. V lost 9 bases and J lost 4; bases outside the gene matches: 14. CDR1 is MNHNS and CDR2 is SASEGT in the germline V gene. The data belong to a study of PD-1 blockade in classical Hodgkin lymphoma. Study-level findings and limits: According to reports, newly diagnosed patients had lower baseline TCR diversity than healthy donors, and relapsed/refractory patients had lower baseline TCR diversity still.

The TCR comes from a human donor with classical Hodgkin lymphoma. The chain uses TRBV6-1 and TRBJ1-2; 7 nucleotides match TRBD1. Sequenced material: peripheral blood mononuclear cells (PBMCs), taken before the fourth cycle of nivolumab. CDR3 loop: CASNRDYGDSYGYTF. CDR3 in DNA: TGTGCCAGTAACCGAGATTATGGGGACAGCTATGGCTACACCTTC.